This is a list of T cell receptor beta chains from one sample in a study of T cells in tumors after PD-1 blockade. Some clones are missing from TCRdb's copy, which holds only in-frame ones; the method was immunoSEQ multiplex PCR. In the table there are a few thousand clones, about four fifths of which are singletons. Sequences were derived from PBMCs, sampled after anti-PD-1 therapy. Receptor source: a human donor with advanced basal cell or squamous cell carcinoma (not recorded which). CDR3s include the opening cysteine and the closing phenylalanine or tryptophan. A D gene is named only where the DNA matches it firmly. Expanded clones are given a class, and other clones once, few, many or no size at all.

cdr3_nt: TGTGCCAGCTCACCAGAGTACGGGAAAGGTGGCGAGCAGTACTTC
cdr3_aa: CASSPEYGKGGEQYF
v_call: TRBV18
clone_size: NA
d_call: NA
j_call: TRBJ2-7

cdr3_nt: TGTGCCAGCAGCGTATGGGACCTTTATGGCTACACCTTC
cdr3_aa: CASSVWDLYGYTF
v_call: TRBV9
clone_size: NA
d_call: NA
j_call: TRBJ1-2

cdr3_nt: TGTGCCAGCAGCCATCTAGCGGCCTTGGCCTACGAGCAGTACTTC
cdr3_aa: CASSHLAALAYEQYF
v_call: TRBV13
clone_size: hyperexpanded
d_call: TRBD2
j_call: TRBJ2-7

cdr3_nt: TGCAGTGCTCCCCAGGGAGGGGAGCTGTTTTTT
cdr3_aa: CSAPQGGELFF
v_call: TRBV20-1
clone_size: NA
d_call: NA
j_call: TRBJ2-2

cdr3_nt: TGCGCCAGCAGTGACGTTTTGGGTGGACAGCCCCAGCATTTT
cdr3_aa: CASSDVLGGQPQHF
v_call: TRBV10-2
clone_size: NA
d_call: NA
j_call: TRBJ1-5

cdr3_nt: TGTGCCAGCAGATGGACAGGGCTAGAGACCCAGTACTTC
cdr3_aa: CASRWTGLETQYF
v_call: TRBV28
clone_size: NA
d_call: TRBD1
j_call: TRBJ2-5

cdr3_nt: TGCGCCAGCAGCTTGGAAGGATACACAGATACGCAGTATTTT
cdr3_aa: CASSLEGYTDTQYF
v_call: TRBV5-1
clone_size: NA
d_call: NA
j_call: TRBJ2-3

cdr3_nt: TGTGCCAGCAGCTTAAGTCCGGGGGTTGGGGAGACCCAGTACTTC
cdr3_aa: CASSLSPGVGETQYF
v_call: TRBV7-8
clone_size: once
d_call: NA
j_call: TRBJ2-5

cdr3_nt: TGTGCCAGCAGGTCGGCAGGGGGCTTGAGAAACACCATATATTTT
cdr3_aa: CASRSAGGLRNTIYF
v_call: TRBV27
clone_size: NA
d_call: TRBD1
j_call: TRBJ1-3

cdr3_nt: TGTGCCAGCAGCTTCCAGGGTAGAAATCAGCCCCAGCATTTT
cdr3_aa: CASSFQGRNQPQHF
v_call: TRBV5-4
clone_size: few
d_call: NA
j_call: TRBJ1-5

cdr3_nt: TGCGCCAGCAGCTTGGTCACAGGGCCAAACACCGGGGAGCTGTTTTTT
cdr3_aa: CASSLVTGPNTGELFF
v_call: TRBV5-1
clone_size: NA
d_call: NA
j_call: TRBJ2-2

cdr3_nt: TGTGCCAGCAGCTTAGTGGGACAGACTAATGAAAAACTGTTTTTT
cdr3_aa: CASSLVGQTNEKLFF
v_call: TRBV7-8
clone_size: once
d_call: TRBD1
j_call: TRBJ1-4

cdr3_nt: TGTGCCAGCAGCCAGGGGGATGGCTACACCTTC
cdr3_aa: CASSQGDGYTF
v_call: TRBV6-5
clone_size: NA
d_call: TRBD1
j_call: TRBJ1-2

cdr3_nt: TGTGCCAGCAGCTCGGGGTTGAACACTGAAGCTTTCTTT
cdr3_aa: CASSSGLNTEAFF
v_call: TRBV11-3
clone_size: NA
d_call: NA
j_call: TRBJ1-1

cdr3_nt: TGCAGCGTTACCCGGGGAGCCCAGTACTTC
cdr3_aa: CSVTRGAQYF
v_call: TRBV29-1
clone_size: once
d_call: NA
j_call: TRBJ2-5

cdr3_nt: TGTGCCACACAGGGTACCTACGAGCAGTACTTC
cdr3_aa: CATQGTYEQYF
v_call: TRBV6-6
clone_size: NA
d_call: NA
j_call: TRBJ2-7

cdr3_nt: TGCAGTGCCCGTTCGGGCACTGAAGCTTTCTTT
cdr3_aa: CSARSGTEAFF
v_call: TRBV20-1
clone_size: NA
d_call: NA
j_call: TRBJ1-1

cdr3_nt: TGTGCCAGCAGCGTGGCGGGACAGGGGGCGGGAGGCTACACCTTC
cdr3_aa: CASSVAGQGAGGYTF
v_call: TRBV7-2
clone_size: NA
d_call: TRBD1
j_call: TRBJ1-2

cdr3_nt: TGCGCCAGCAGCCCCGGACAGGGGGCGAGTTCACCCCTCCACTTT
cdr3_aa: CASSPGQGASSPLHF
v_call: TRBV5-1
clone_size: NA
d_call: TRBD1
j_call: TRBJ1-6

cdr3_nt: TGCAGCGTTGAAGCTAGCGTGCTAGGAGAGCAGTTCTTC
cdr3_aa: CSVEASVLGEQFF
v_call: TRBV29-1
clone_size: NA
d_call: NA
j_call: TRBJ2-1

cdr3_nt: TGCGCCAGCAGCCAAGATCCAGCGGGGAACACAGATACGCAGTATTTT
cdr3_aa: CASSQDPAGNTDTQYF
v_call: TRBV4-3
clone_size: NA
d_call: TRBD2
j_call: TRBJ2-3

cdr3_nt: TGTGCCAGCAGCTTAGCGGGGGGGCGCACCGGGGAGCTGTTTTTT
cdr3_aa: CASSLAGGRTGELFF
v_call: TRBV7-9
clone_size: NA
d_call: NA
j_call: TRBJ2-2

cdr3_nt: TGTGCCAGCAGCTTAGGGTCGGGGACAGCCAATCAGCCCCAGCATTTT
cdr3_aa: CASSLGSGTANQPQHF
v_call: TRBV7-6
clone_size: NA
d_call: TRBD1
j_call: TRBJ1-5

cdr3_nt: TGCGCCAGCAGTCCAGATGGGGGAAAACTGTTTTTT
cdr3_aa: CASSPDGGKLFF
v_call: TRBV5-1
clone_size: few
d_call: NA
j_call: TRBJ1-4

cdr3_nt: TGTGCCAGTAGTATCTTAACAGGGGGTAACTATGGCTACACCTTC
cdr3_aa: CASSILTGGNYGYTF
v_call: TRBV19
clone_size: NA
d_call: TRBD1
j_call: TRBJ1-2

cdr3_nt: TGCGCCAGCAGCTTTGAAGGTTACGAGCAGTACTTC
cdr3_aa: CASSFEGYEQYF
v_call: TRBV5-1
clone_size: NA
d_call: NA
j_call: TRBJ2-7

cdr3_nt: TGTGCCTGGAGTGTGGGGACAGGGCTCCTGAACACTGAAGCTTTCTTT
cdr3_aa: CAWSVGTGLLNTEAFF
v_call: TRBV30
clone_size: NA
d_call: TRBD1
j_call: TRBJ1-1

cdr3_nt: TGTGCCAGCAGTCGCATACATAGCAATCAGCCCCAGCATTTT
cdr3_aa: CASSRIHSNQPQHF
v_call: TRBV6-5
clone_size: NA
d_call: NA
j_call: TRBJ1-5

cdr3_nt: TGTGCCAGCAGTGAAGGGGGGAGGGACCGAACAGATACGCAGTATTTT
cdr3_aa: CASSEGGRDRTDTQYF
v_call: TRBV25-1
clone_size: once
d_call: TRBD2
j_call: TRBJ2-3

cdr3_nt: TGCGCCAGCATATCGGCAGGAGTCGGGGAGCTGTTTTTT
cdr3_aa: CASISAGVGELFF
v_call: TRBV5-1
clone_size: NA
d_call: NA
j_call: TRBJ2-2

cdr3_nt: TGTGCCAGCAGCCAAAGTACACAGGGGTCTGGTTCACCCCTCCACTTT
cdr3_aa: CASSQSTQGSGSPLHF
v_call: TRBV3-1/TRBV3-2
clone_size: NA
d_call: TRBD1
j_call: TRBJ1-6

cdr3_nt: TGTGCCAGCACCCCGGGGGGTTTGGGTGGCTACACCTTC
cdr3_aa: CASTPGGLGGYTF
v_call: TRBV3-1/TRBV3-2
clone_size: NA
d_call: NA
j_call: TRBJ1-2

cdr3_nt: TGCGCCAGCAGCCTGTTTGGGGCCAACGTCCTGACTTTC
cdr3_aa: CASSLFGANVLTF
v_call: TRBV5-1
clone_size: NA
d_call: NA
j_call: TRBJ2-6

cdr3_nt: TGTGCCAGCAGACCTCAGCGGGGAGACACCGGGGAGCTGTTTTTT
cdr3_aa: CASRPQRGDTGELFF
v_call: TRBV6-2/TRBV6-3
clone_size: NA
d_call: TRBD2
j_call: TRBJ2-2

cdr3_nt: TGTGCCAGCAGCTTGGGACAGGGGGAGCAGTTCTTC
cdr3_aa: CASSLGQGEQFF
v_call: TRBV5-4
clone_size: NA
d_call: TRBD1
j_call: TRBJ2-1

cdr3_nt: TGCGCCAGCAGCCCGGGACTAGCGGATTACAATGAGCAGTTCTTC
cdr3_aa: CASSPGLADYNEQFF
v_call: TRBV4-3
clone_size: NA
d_call: TRBD2
j_call: TRBJ2-1

cdr3_nt: TGCGCCAGCAGCCTTAGGCCGGGACAGTCGATAGATACGCAGTATTTT
cdr3_aa: CASSLRPGQSIDTQYF
v_call: TRBV4-3
clone_size: NA
d_call: TRBD1
j_call: TRBJ2-3

cdr3_nt: TGCAGCGCCCAGAACACTGAAGCTTTCTTT
cdr3_aa: CSAQNTEAFF
v_call: TRBV29-1
clone_size: NA
d_call: NA
j_call: TRBJ1-1

cdr3_nt: TGTGCCAGCAGACGGGGAGGGGGTTATGACAATCAGCCCCAGCATTTT
cdr3_aa: CASRRGGGYDNQPQHF
v_call: TRBV5-6
clone_size: NA
d_call: NA
j_call: TRBJ1-5

cdr3_nt: TGTGCCAGCAAGACGACAGTGAACACTGAAGCTTTCTTT
cdr3_aa: CASKTTVNTEAFF
v_call: TRBV2
clone_size: NA
d_call: NA
j_call: TRBJ1-1

cdr3_nt: TGTGCCAGCAGTGATCTTAGAGGCGCGAACACCGGGGAGCTGTTTTTT
cdr3_aa: CASSDLRGANTGELFF
v_call: TRBV6-1
clone_size: NA
d_call: NA
j_call: TRBJ2-2

cdr3_nt: TGCAGTGCTAGTACAGGCAGCAATCAGCCCCAGCATTTT
cdr3_aa: CSASTGSNQPQHF
v_call: TRBV20-1
clone_size: NA
d_call: NA
j_call: TRBJ1-5

cdr3_nt: TGTGCCAGCAGCCCCGGACTAGGGCGGCCCGGCGCGGATACGCAGTATTTT
cdr3_aa: CASSPGLGRPGADTQYF
v_call: TRBV7-2
clone_size: NA
d_call: TRBD2
j_call: TRBJ2-3

cdr3_nt: TGCGCCAGCAGTGAGTCCAGAGGGCCTGGAAACACCATATATTTT
cdr3_aa: CASSESRGPGNTIYF
v_call: TRBV10-1
clone_size: NA
d_call: NA
j_call: TRBJ1-3

cdr3_nt: TGTGCCACCAGCAGAGATAGTACGACAGGGGTGAAGTACTTC
cdr3_aa: CATSRDSTTGVKYF
v_call: TRBV15
clone_size: NA
d_call: TRBD1
j_call: TRBJ2-7

cdr3_nt: TGTGCCAGCAGCAAGACAGGGCGGAATTCACCCCTCCACTTT
cdr3_aa: CASSKTGRNSPLHF
v_call: TRBV3-1/TRBV3-2
clone_size: few
d_call: TRBD1
j_call: TRBJ1-6

cdr3_nt: TGTGCCAGCAGCAAGGACTGGGTCGTTAACAAAAGTCGGGCCAACGTCCTAACTTTC
cdr3_aa: CASSKDWVVNKSRANVLTF
v_call: TRBV16
clone_size: once
d_call: NA
j_call: TRBJ2-6

cdr3_nt: TGCGCCAGCAGCCCGCAGGCCTGGAACGAGCAGTACTTC
cdr3_aa: CASSPQAWNEQYF
v_call: TRBV4-1
clone_size: NA
d_call: NA
j_call: TRBJ2-7

cdr3_nt: TGTGCCAGCAGCTTAGCCGGGGTCCCTGGAAACACCATATATTTT
cdr3_aa: CASSLAGVPGNTIYF
v_call: TRBV7-9
clone_size: once
d_call: NA
j_call: TRBJ1-3

cdr3_nt: TGTGCCAGCAGCTTATGGCATGGGCTAGACGTTGATACGCAGTATTTT
cdr3_aa: CASSLWHGLDVDTQYF
v_call: TRBV7-2
clone_size: NA
d_call: NA
j_call: TRBJ2-3

cdr3_nt: TGTGCCAGCAGTGAAAGGCAGAATCAGCCCCAGCATTTT
cdr3_aa: CASSERQNQPQHF
v_call: TRBV2
clone_size: NA
d_call: NA
j_call: TRBJ1-5

cdr3_nt: TGTGCCAGCTCACCAAAAGGCAGCGAGACCCAGTACTTC
cdr3_aa: CASSPKGSETQYF
v_call: TRBV18
clone_size: NA
d_call: NA
j_call: TRBJ2-5

cdr3_nt: TGTGCTAGTGGTTTGGCCAGAATGGGGGGCCAGGATTACAATGAGCAGTTCTTC
cdr3_aa: CASGLARMGGQDYNEQFF
v_call: TRBV12-5
clone_size: NA
d_call: NA
j_call: TRBJ2-1

cdr3_nt: TGTGCTAGTGGTTTGCCCATCGGGGCCAACGTCCTGACTTTC
cdr3_aa: CASGLPIGANVLTF
v_call: TRBV12-5
clone_size: NA
d_call: NA
j_call: TRBJ2-6

cdr3_nt: TGTGCCAGCAGCTTAGTGCCGGGACAAGGAAACACCATATATTTT
cdr3_aa: CASSLVPGQGNTIYF
v_call: TRBV7-2
clone_size: NA
d_call: NA
j_call: TRBJ1-3